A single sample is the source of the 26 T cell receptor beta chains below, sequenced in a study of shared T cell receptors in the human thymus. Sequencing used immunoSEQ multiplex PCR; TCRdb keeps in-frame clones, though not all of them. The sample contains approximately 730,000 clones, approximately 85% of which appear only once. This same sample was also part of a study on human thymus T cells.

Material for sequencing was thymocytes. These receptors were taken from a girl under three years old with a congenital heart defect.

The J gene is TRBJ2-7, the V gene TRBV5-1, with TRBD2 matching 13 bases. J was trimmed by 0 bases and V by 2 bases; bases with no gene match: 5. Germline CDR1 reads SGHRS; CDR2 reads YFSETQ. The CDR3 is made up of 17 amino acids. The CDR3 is CASSFGGLAGFSYEQYF. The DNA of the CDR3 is TGCGCCAGCAGCTTTGGGGGACTAGCGGGGTTCTCCTACGAGCAGTACTTC.

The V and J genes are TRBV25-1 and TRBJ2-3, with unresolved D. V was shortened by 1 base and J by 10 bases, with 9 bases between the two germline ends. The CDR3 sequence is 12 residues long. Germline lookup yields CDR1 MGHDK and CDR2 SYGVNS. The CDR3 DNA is TGTGCCAGCAGTGAATCGCCTCGGGCGCAGTATTTT. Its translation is CASSESPRAQYF.

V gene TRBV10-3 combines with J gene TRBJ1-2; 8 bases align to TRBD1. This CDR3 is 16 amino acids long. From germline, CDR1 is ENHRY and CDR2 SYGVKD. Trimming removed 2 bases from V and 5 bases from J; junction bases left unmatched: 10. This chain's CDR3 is CAISEGQGSRAYGYTF. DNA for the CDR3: TGTGCCATCAGTGAGGGACAGGGCTCGAGAGCGTATGGCTACACCTTC.

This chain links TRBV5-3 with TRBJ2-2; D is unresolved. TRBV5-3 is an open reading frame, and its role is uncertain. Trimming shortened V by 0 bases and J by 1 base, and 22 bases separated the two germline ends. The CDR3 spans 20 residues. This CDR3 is CARSLDLLRSVRGNTGELFF. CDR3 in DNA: TGTGCCAGAAGCTTGGACCTTCTGAGGTCGGTAAGAGGGAACACCGGGGAGCTGTTTTTT.

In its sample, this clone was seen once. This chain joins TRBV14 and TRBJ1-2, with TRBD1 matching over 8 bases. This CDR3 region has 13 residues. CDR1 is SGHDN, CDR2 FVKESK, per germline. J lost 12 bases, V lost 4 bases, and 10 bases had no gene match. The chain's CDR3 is CASSLRGRQGNTF. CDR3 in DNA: TGTGCCAGCAGCCTCAGGGGGCGCCAGGGAAACACCTTC.

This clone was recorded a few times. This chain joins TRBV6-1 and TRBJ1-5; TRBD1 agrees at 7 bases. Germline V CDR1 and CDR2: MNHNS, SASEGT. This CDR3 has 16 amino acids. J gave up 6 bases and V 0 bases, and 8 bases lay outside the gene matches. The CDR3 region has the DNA TGTGCCAGCAGTGAAGCGGTACAGGGGCCCGGTCAGCCCCAGCATTTT. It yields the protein CASSEAVQGPGQPQHF.

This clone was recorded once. DNA for the CDR3: TGTGCCAGCAGCGTCGGGACAGGGAAGTACACAGATACGCAGTATTTT. Translated: CASSVGTGKYTDTQYF. The V gene is TRBV9, the J gene TRBJ2-3, with 9 bases fitting TRBD1. Trimming at V came to 2 bases and at J to 2 bases, leaving 6 bases not matched to a gene. The CDR3 length is 16 residues. The V gene's germline CDR1 is SGDLS and CDR2 YYNGEE.

CDR3 nucleotide sequence: TGCGCCAGCAGTGCCGAAGGACAGGGTTTGTACAATGAGCAGTTCTTC. Encoded protein: CASSAEGQGLYNEQFF. This rearrangement joins TRBV10-1 to TRBJ2-1; 8 bases match TRBD1. There are 16 residues in the CDR3. The trim removed 4 bases at V and 4 bases at J, leaving 9 bases unmatched. Germline V gene lookup returns CDR1 WNHNN and CDR2 SYGVQD (reference sequence).

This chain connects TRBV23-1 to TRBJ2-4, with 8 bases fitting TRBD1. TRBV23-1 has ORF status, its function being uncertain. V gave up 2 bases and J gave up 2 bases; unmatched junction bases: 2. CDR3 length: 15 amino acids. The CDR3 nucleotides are TGCGCCAGCAGTCAAGACAGGGGCTCCAAAAACATTCAGTACTTC. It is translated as CASSQDRGSKNIQYF.

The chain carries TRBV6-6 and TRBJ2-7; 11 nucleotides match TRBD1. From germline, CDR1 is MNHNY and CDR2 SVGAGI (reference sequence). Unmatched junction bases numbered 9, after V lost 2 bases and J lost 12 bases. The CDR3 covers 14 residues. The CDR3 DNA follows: TGTGCCAGCAGTTACGGGGGACAGGGGGTTGATAGGTACTTC. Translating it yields CASSYGGQGVDRYF.

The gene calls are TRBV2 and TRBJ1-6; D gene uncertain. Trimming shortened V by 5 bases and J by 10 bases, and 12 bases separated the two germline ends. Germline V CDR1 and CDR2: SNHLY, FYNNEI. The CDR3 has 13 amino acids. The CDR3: CASSLEGRSPLHF. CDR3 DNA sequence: TGTGCCAGCAGTTTGGAAGGGAGATCACCCCTCCACTTT.

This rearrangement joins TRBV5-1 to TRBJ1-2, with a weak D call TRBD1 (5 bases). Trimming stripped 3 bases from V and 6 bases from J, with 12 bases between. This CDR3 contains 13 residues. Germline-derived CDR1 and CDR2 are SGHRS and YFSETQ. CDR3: CASSSAGSHGYTF. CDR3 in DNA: TGCGCCAGCAGCTCTGCAGGGTCCCATGGCTACACCTTC. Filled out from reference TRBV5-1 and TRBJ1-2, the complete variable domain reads KAGVTQTPRYLIKTRGQQVTLSCSPISGHRSVSWYQQTPGQGLQFLFEYFSETQRNKGNFPGRFSGRQFSNSRSEMNVSTLELGDSALYLCASSSAGSHGYTFGSGTRLTVV.

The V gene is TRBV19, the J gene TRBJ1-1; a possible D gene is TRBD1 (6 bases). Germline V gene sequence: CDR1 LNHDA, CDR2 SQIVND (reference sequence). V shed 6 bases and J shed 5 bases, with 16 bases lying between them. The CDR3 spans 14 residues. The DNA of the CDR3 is TGTGCCAGTAGACCTTTGACTCAGGGGACTGAAGCTTTCTTT. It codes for CASRPLTQGTEAFF.

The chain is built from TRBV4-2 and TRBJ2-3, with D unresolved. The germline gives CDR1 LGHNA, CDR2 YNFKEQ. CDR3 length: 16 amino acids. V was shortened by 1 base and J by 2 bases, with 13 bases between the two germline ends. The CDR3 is CASSQVLSQVTDTQYF. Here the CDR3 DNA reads TGTGCCAGCAGCCAAGTTCTTTCCCAGGTCACAGATACGCAGTATTTT.

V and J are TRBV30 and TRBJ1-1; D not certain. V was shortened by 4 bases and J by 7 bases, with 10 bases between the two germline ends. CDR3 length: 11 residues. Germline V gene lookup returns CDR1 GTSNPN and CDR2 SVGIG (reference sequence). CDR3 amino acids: CAWTGVSEAFF. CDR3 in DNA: TGTGCCTGGACGGGTGTAAGTGAAGCTTTCTTT.

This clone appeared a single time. In DNA form, the CDR3 reads TGCAGCGTTGAAGATAGCGGCCAAGAGACCCAGTACTTC. Its translation: CSVEDSGQETQYF. The V gene is TRBV29-1, the J gene TRBJ2-5, with TRBD2 as a possible D gene (6 bases). The CDR3 consists of 13 residues. Germline CDR1 SQVTM, CDR2 ANQGSEA. V was trimmed by 0 bases and J by 1 base, leaving 6 bases between them.

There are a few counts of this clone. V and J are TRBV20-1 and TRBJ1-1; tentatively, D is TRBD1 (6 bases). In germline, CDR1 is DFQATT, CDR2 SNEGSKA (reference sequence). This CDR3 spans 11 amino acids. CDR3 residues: CKGGGNTEAFF. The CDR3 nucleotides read TGCAAAGGGGGGGGGAACACTGAAGCTTTCTTT.

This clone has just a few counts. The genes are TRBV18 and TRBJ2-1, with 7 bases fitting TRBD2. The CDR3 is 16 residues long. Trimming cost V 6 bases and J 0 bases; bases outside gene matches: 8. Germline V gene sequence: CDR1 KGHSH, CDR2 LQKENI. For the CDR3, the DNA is TGTGCCAGCTCCCTAAAGCGGGGTAGCTCCTACAATGAGCAGTTCTTC. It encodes CASSLKRGSSYNEQFF.

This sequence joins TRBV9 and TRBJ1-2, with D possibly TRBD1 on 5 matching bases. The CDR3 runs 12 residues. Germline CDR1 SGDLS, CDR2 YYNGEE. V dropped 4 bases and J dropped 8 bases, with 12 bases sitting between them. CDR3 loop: CASSPSGGGYTF. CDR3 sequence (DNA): TGTGCCAGCAGCCCAAGCGGGGGAGGCTACACCTTC. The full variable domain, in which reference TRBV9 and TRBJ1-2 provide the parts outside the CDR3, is DSGVTQTPKHLITATGQRVTLRCSPRSGDLSVYWYQQSLDQGLQFLIQYYNGEERAKGNILERFSAQQFPDLHSELNLSSLELGDSALYFCASSPSGGGYTFGSGTRLTVV.

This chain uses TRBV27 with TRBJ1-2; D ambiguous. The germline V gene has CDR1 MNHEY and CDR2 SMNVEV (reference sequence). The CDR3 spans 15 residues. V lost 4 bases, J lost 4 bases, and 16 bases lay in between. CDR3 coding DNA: TGTGCCAGCAGTTCAGCCGGGGAGAATGGCTATGGCTACACCTTC. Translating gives CASSSAGENGYGYTF.

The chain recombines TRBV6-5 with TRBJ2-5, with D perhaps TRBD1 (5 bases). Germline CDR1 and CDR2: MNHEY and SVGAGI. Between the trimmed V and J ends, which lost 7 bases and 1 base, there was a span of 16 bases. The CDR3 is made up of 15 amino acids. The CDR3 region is CASNKAGLLQETQYF. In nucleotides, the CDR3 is TGTGCCAGCAACAAGGCAGGGCTACTCCAAGAGACCCAGTACTTC.

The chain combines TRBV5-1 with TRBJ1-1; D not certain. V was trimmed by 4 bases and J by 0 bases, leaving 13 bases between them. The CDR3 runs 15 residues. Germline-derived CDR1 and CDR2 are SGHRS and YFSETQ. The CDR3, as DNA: TGCGCCAGCAGCCCGGGAGGACGGTTGAACACTGAAGCTTTCTTT. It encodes CASSPGGRLNTEAFF. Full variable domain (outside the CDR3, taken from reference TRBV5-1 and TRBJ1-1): KAGVTQTPRYLIKTRGQQVTLSCSPISGHRSVSWYQQTPGQGLQFLFEYFSETQRNKGNFPGRFSGRQFSNSRSEMNVSTLELGDSALYLCASSPGGRLNTEAFFGQGTRLTVV.

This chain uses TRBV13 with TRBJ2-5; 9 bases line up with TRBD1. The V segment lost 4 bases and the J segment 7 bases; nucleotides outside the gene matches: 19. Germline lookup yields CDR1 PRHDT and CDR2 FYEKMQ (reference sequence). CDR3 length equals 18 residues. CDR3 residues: CASSCSPTPRQGGWTQYF. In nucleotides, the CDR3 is TGTGCCAGCAGCTGTTCACCCACTCCGAGACAGGGGGGATGGACCCAGTACTTC.

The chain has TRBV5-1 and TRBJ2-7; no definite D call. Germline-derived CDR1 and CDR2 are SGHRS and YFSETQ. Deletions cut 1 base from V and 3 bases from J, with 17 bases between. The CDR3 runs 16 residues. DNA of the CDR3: TGCGCCAGCAGCTTGACGCTCCCCCGAGGCGACTACGAGCAGTACTTC. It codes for CASSLTLPRGDYEQYF.

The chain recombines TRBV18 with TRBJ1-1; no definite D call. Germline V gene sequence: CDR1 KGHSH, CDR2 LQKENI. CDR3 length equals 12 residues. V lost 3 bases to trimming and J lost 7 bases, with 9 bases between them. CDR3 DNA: TGTGCCAGCTCACCCCACATGTTTGAAGCTTTCTTT. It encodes CASSPHMFEAFF.

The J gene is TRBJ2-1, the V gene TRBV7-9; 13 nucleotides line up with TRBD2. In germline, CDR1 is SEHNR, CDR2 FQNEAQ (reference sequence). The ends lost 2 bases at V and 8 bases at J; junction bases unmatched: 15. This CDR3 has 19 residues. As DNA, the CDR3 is TGTGCCAGCAGCTTACACTCGGGGACTAGCGGGGCCCCGTGCGATGAGCAGTTCTTC. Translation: CASSLHSGTSGAPCDEQFF.